Included here is one T cell receptor (beta chain) sequence, with context. The antigen is unknown. These data come from a study of CD8 T cells in ankylosing spondylitis. Quantitative molecular-barcoded 5'-RACE generated the TCR beta libraries. TCRdb passed the 5' RACE reads through MiXCR, listing each CDR3 protein once. Here the sample spans fewer than 50,000 distinct CDR3 sequences, more than 9.5% being singletons. Trimming cost V 5 bases and J 5 bases, with 16 bases left between them. Germline V gives CDR1 SGHRS, CDR2 YFSETQ. The CDR3 covers 14 residues. The study's findings and limits: Reportedly, matched ankylosing spondylitis synovial fluid was significantly enriched for disease-linked clones. Clones linked with disease were CD8+ and fairly uncommon in the peripheral blood.

The chain combines TRBV5-1 with TRBJ2-5; TRBD2 might be the D (5 bases). The specimen sequenced was blood, either unsorted or a sorted T cell fraction (not recorded which). This sequence originates from a male donor with ankylosing spondylitis or in good health (not recorded which). The CDR3 nucleotides read TGCGCCAGCAGGTCGGACTCCCCTGCGGAGACCCAGTACTTC. Translation: CASRSDSPAETQYF.